The clone carrying this T cell receptor beta chain was recorded a few times. Its antigen remains unknown. The data belong to a study of blood T cells in healthy people across ages. Sample-barcoded 5' priming and a J-beta primer mix drove a second PCR of 7 to 11 cycles. TCRdb recomputed calls from the 5' RACE reads with MiXCR, one row per CDR3 protein. The sample records some 1.4 million distinct CDR3 sequences, roughly 40% being singletons. Findings of the study overall: The study found more naive CD4+ cells and higher diversity in long-lived than aged donors.

There are 15 residues in the CDR3. The sequence was collected from a young woman in good health. What was sequenced was blood. This rearrangement joins TRBV21-1 to TRBJ2-5. TRBV21-1 is a documented pseudogene. CDR3 sequence (DNA): TGTGCCAGCAGCAAAAGCGAAAACCAACAAGAGACCCAGTACTTC. The encoded protein is CASSKSENQQETQYF.